This T cell receptor (beta chain) was found in a study of T-cell reconstitution after alpha-beta-depleted transplantation in children. Points from the study as a whole: T-cell numbers and diversity, one year after transplant, stemmed largely from T cells that were newly produced. Several patients had high TCRbeta diversity at day 60; it came from surviving recipient T cells and thymic progenitors. The origin of alpha-beta T cells about two months after transplant was reportedly several hundred expanded graft clones.

Details on this clonotype: Its antigen is not identified.

With V trimmed by 6 bases and J by 5 bases, 9 bases remained unmatched. Germline V gene sequence: CDR1 DFQATT, CDR2 SNEGSKA (reference sequence). There are 13 residues in the CDR3. Library preparation (for TCRbeta) was performed with unique molecular identifiers. TCRdb reprocessed the PCR reads via MiXCR and lists one record per CDR3 protein. The data contain some 450,000 distinct CDR3 sequences, roughly 44% of them singletons. This TCR was recovered from a girl aged 2 to 10 with aplastic anemia, due to receive a stem cell transplant. The rearrangement links TRBV20-1 to TRBJ2-5; 7 bases match TRBD2. Sequencing used PBMCs, obtained before TCRalphabeta/CD19-depleted stem cell transplant. Here the CDR3 reads CSASTGGGETQYF. Written as DNA, the CDR3 is TGCAGTGCCTCGACGGGAGGAGGGGAGACCCAGTACTTC.